Listed below are T cell receptor beta chains from one sample, sequenced in a study of blood T cell repertoires in COVID-19. This table comes from immunoSEQ multiplex PCR, and its TCRdb copy is limited to in-frame clones, with some not included. Counted here are under 95,000 clones, about 87% occurring once; the ten biggest clones make up around 5.8%. Material: peripheral blood. Source of these receptors: a woman aged 45-65 years with acute or convalescent COVID-19. CDR3s include the opening cysteine and the closing phenylalanine or tryptophan. D genes are given only for firm matches. Size tells how often a clone was seen (once, few, many) or the class of an expanded clone, and some rows leave it out.

D gene	V gene	clone size	J gene	CDR3 DNA	CDR3 protein
TRBD1	TRBV15	NA	TRBJ2-1	TGTGCCACCAGCCGTCAGGGGGCTGGGGGAAATGAGCAGTTCTTC	CATSRQGAGGNEQFF
NA	TRBV12-3/TRBV12-4	once	TRBJ1-2	TGTGCCAGCAGTAGAGGAATAGACTACACCTTC	CASSRGIDYTF
NA	TRBV5-5	NA	TRBJ1-6	TGTGCCAGCAGCGAGGTTAGCTCCTATAATTCACCCCTCCACTTT	CASSEVSSYNSPLHF
TRBD2	TRBV6-5	once	TRBJ2-1	TGTGCCAGCAATAGCGGGGGGCCCCTCAATGAGCAGTTCTTC	CASNSGGPLNEQFF
NA	TRBV6-2/TRBV6-3	once	TRBJ1-4	TGTGTCAGCAGTACGGGTGACACGGGAAATGAAAAACTGTTTTTT	CVSSTGDTGNEKLFF
TRBD1	TRBV7-9	NA	TRBJ2-7	TGTGCCAGCAGCGGACAGGGAAGCTCCTACGAGCAGTACTTC	CASSGQGSSYEQYF
NA	TRBV30	NA	TRBJ1-1	TGTGCCTGGGGGGAGGGGATGAACACTGAAGCTTTCTTT	CAWGEGMNTEAFF
NA	TRBV5-8	NA	TRBJ1-3	TGTGCCAGCAGCTCGCGGATAGGTGTCTCTGGAAACACCATATATTTT	CASSSRIGVSGNTIYF
NA	TRBV29-1	once	TRBJ1-2	TGCAGCGTTGTTACAGGACCCTATGGCTACACCTTC	CSVVTGPYGYTF
NA	TRBV5-6	NA	TRBJ2-7	TGTGCCAGCAGCGAGGGCAGCGAGCAGTACTTC	CASSEGSEQYF
NA	TRBV24-1	NA	TRBJ2-1	TGTGCCACCAGTGATTCACCAGGACAGAGGAAGAACAATGAGCAGTTCTTC	CATSDSPGQRKNNEQFF
NA	TRBV30	NA	TRBJ1-3	TGTGCCTGGAAGACCGGGTTGATCATATATTTT	CAWKTGLIIYF
NA	TRBV5-1	NA	TRBJ1-4	TGCGCCAGCAGCCCATCCCCTGGGGGACTTAATGAAAAACTGTTTTTT	CASSPSPGGLNEKLFF